The rows below give T cell receptor beta chains drawn from one sample of a study of blood T cell repertoires in COVID-19. Measured with immunoSEQ multiplex PCR; TCRdb has only the in-frame clones, and not every one. The sample lists over 75,000 clones, under 80% seen once, with 15% to 20% in the top ten. Source material: peripheral blood. These receptors were collected from a human donor in a cohort sampled during active COVID-19. CDR3s include the opening cysteine and the closing phenylalanine or tryptophan. D genes are given only for firm matches. Some rows have no size entry. The others give once, few or many, or a class for an expanded clone.

clone size,V gene,D gene,J gene,CDR3 protein,CDR3 DNA
NA,TRBV6-4,TRBD2,TRBJ2-1,CASSDGGTSTYNEQFF,TGTGCCAGCAGTGACGGCGGGACTAGTACCTACAATGAGCAGTTCTTC
many,TRBV7-6,NA,TRBJ2-7,CASSPGTEAYEQYF,TGTGCCAGCAGCCCAGGAACAGAAGCCTACGAGCAGTACTTC
once,TRBV5-4,TRBD2,TRBJ2-3,CASSPDRGGTRTDTQYF,TGTGCCAGCAGCCCCGATCGCGGGGGAACCCGCACAGATACGCAGTATTTT
NA,TRBV6-2/TRBV6-3,NA,TRBJ1-5,CASSYRRDHSNQPQHF,TGTGCCAGCAGTTACCGCAGGGATCATAGCAATCAGCCCCAGCATTTT
NA,TRBV5-5,TRBD1,TRBJ1-6,CASSAGTGYNSPLHF,TGTGCCAGCAGCGCCGGGACAGGCTATAATTCACCCCTCCACTTT
NA,TRBV9,NA,TRBJ1-6,CASSNYRGRYNSPLHF,TGTGCCAGCAGCAACTATAGGGGCAGGTATAATTCACCCCTCCACTTT
NA,TRBV6-5,TRBD1,TRBJ1-4,CASRDRGGEKLFF,TGTGCCAGCAGAGACAGGGGAGGAGAAAAACTGTTTTTT
NA,TRBV25-1,TRBD1,TRBJ1-6,CASSGQGDTSPLHF,TGTGCCAGCAGTGGTCAGGGGGATACTTCACCCCTCCACTTT
NA,TRBV16,NA,TRBJ2-7,CASSQSTAEGEQYF,TGTGCCAGCAGCCAATCGACTGCCGAGGGCGAGCAGTACTTC
NA,TRBV14,TRBD1,TRBJ2-3,CASSHWDRDTDTQYF,TGTGCCAGCAGCCATTGGGACAGGGACACAGATACGCAGTATTTT
NA,TRBV19,NA,TRBJ1-5,CASSIDPYSNQPQHF,TGTGCCAGTAGTATAGATCCTTATAGCAATCAGCCCCAGCATTTT
NA,TRBV19,NA,TRBJ2-2,CASSVLNTGELFF,TGTGCCAGTAGTGTCCTCAACACCGGGGAGCTGTTTTTT
NA,TRBV11-2,NA,TRBJ2-1,CASSLMRGNEQFF,TGTGCCAGCAGCTTAATGCGCGGAAATGAGCAGTTCTTC
NA,TRBV18,NA,TRBJ1-4,CASSPQSNEKLFF,TGTGCCAGCTCACCACAAAGCAATGAAAAACTGTTTTTT
NA,TRBV6-6,TRBD1,TRBJ2-7,CASHRDRGPYEQYF,TGTGCCAGCCATCGGGACAGGGGACCGTACGAGCAGTACTTC
NA,TRBV19,TRBD1,TRBJ1-4,CASSSPDRGMEKLFF,TGTGCCAGTAGTAGTCCCGACAGGGGAATGGAAAAACTGTTTTTT
NA,TRBV7-8,NA,TRBJ2-3,CASSPGQPWGTQYF,TGTGCCAGCAGCCCAGGACAGCCTTGGGGTACGCAGTATTTT
NA,TRBV5-4,TRBD2,TRBJ2-5,CASSPKAGDQETQYF,TGTGCCAGCAGCCCAAAAGCGGGGGACCAAGAGACCCAGTACTTC
NA,TRBV24-1,TRBD2,TRBJ2-1,CATSRGGAIPEQFF,TGTGCCACCAGCCGCGGGGGGGCGATTCCAGAGCAGTTCTTC
NA,TRBV19,TRBD2,TRBJ2-1,CASSLFGLAGAYLGERNEQFF,TGTGCCAGTAGTCTCTTCGGGCTAGCGGGAGCCTATTTAGGGGAGAGGAATGAGCAGTTCTTC
NA,TRBV24-1,TRBD1,TRBJ1-2,CATSDGTGDGYTF,TGTGCCACCAGTGATGGGACAGGGGACGGCTACACCTTC
NA,TRBV7-9,NA,TRBJ1-4,CASSSWGGNEKLFF,TGTGCCAGCAGCTCTTGGGGAGGAAATGAAAAACTGTTTTTT
NA,TRBV7-2,NA,TRBJ2-1,CASSILWELGEQFF,TGTGCCAGCAGCATCCTATGGGAGTTAGGTGAGCAGTTCTTC
once,TRBV27,NA,TRBJ2-1,CASSSTGYRANEQFF,TGTGCCAGCAGTTCAACAGGGTATCGCGCAAATGAGCAGTTCTTC
NA,TRBV30,NA,TRBJ1-1,CAWVVTGTPKISFF,TGTGCCTGGGTCGTAACCGGGACACCGAAGATATCTTTCTTT
NA,TRBV5-8,NA,TRBJ2-7,CASGSAYEQYF,TGTGCCAGCGGCAGTGCCTACGAGCAGTACTTC
few,TRBV6-5,NA,TRBJ1-2,CASSFRWGGDGYTF,TGTGCCAGCAGTTTTAGATGGGGAGGCGATGGCTACACCTTC
NA,TRBV5-6,NA,TRBJ2-5,CASSGRDTSIQYF,TGTGCCAGCAGCGGCCGGGACACCAGCATCCAGTACTTC
NA,TRBV19,TRBD2,TRBJ2-3,CASSIPAGATDTQYF,TGTGCCAGTAGTATTCCAGCGGGGGCCACAGATACGCAGTATTTT
NA,TRBV10-3,NA,TRBJ2-2,CAISQRDFNTGELFF,TGTGCCATCAGCCAACGGGACTTTAACACCGGGGAGCTGTTTTTT
NA,TRBV6-5,NA,TRBJ1-1,CASSYQQLNTEAFF,TGTGCCAGCAGTTACCAACAGCTGAACACTGAAGCTTTCTTT
NA,TRBV27,NA,TRBJ2-6,CASHGQLSGANVLTF,TGTGCCAGCCACGGACAGCTTTCTGGGGCCAACGTCCTGACTTTC
NA,TRBV19,TRBD1,TRBJ2-7,CATTTGGSGASYEQYF,TGTGCCACCACGACAGGGGGAAGCGGGGCCTCCTACGAGCAGTACTTC
NA,TRBV28,NA,TRBJ1-3,CASSTYGNTIYF,TGTGCCAGCAGTACCTACGGAAACACCATATATTTT
NA,TRBV11-3,NA,TRBJ1-1,CASSARDKRPEAFF,TGTGCCAGCAGCGCCCGGGACAAGAGGCCTGAAGCTTTCTTT
NA,TRBV7-8,NA,TRBJ1-1,CASSFLPGMMNTEAFF,TGTGCCAGCAGCTTCCTCCCCGGGATGATGAACACTGAAGCTTTCTTT
NA,TRBV5-1,TRBD2,TRBJ2-1,CASSLGGGYNEQFF,TGCGCCAGCAGCTTAGGCGGGGGTTACAATGAGCAGTTCTTC
NA,TRBV2,TRBD1,TRBJ1-4,CASLRGLSEKLFF,TGTGCCAGCCTAAGGGGGCTATCTGAAAAACTGTTTTTT